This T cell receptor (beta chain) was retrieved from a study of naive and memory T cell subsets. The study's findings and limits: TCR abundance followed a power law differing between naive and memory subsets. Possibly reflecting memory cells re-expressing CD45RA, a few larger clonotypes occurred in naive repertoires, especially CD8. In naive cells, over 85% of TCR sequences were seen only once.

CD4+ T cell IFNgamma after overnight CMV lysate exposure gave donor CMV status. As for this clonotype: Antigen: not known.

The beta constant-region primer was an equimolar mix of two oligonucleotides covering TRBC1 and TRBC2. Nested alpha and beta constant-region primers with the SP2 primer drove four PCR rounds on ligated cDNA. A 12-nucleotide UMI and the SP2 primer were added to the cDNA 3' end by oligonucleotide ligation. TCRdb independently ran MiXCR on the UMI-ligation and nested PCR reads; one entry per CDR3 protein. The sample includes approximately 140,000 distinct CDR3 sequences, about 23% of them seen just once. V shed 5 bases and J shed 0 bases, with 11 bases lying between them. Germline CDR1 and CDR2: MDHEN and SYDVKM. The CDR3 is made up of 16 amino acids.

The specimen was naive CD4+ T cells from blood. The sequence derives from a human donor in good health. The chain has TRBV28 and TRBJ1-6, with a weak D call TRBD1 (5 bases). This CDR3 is CASSVTVSSYNSPLHF. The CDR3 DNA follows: TGTGCCAGCAGTGTGACAGTTAGCTCCTATAATTCACCCCTCCACTTT.